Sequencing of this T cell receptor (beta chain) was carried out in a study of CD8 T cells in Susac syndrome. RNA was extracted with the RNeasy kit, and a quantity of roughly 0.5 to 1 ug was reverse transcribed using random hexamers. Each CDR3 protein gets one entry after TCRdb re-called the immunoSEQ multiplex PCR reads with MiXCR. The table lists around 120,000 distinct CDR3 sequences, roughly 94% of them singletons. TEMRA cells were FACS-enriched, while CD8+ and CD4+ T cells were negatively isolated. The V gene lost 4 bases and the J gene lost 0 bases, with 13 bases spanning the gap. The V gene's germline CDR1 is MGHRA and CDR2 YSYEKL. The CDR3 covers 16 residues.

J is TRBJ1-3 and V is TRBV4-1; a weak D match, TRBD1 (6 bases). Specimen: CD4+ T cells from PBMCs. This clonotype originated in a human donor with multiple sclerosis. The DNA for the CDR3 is TGCGCCAGCAGCCTTACGGGGACAAGCTCTGGAAACACCATATATTTT. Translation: CASSLTGTSSGNTIYF.